This T cell receptor beta chain was identified in a study of cytomegalovirus exposure and HLA in healthy donors. Study-wide context: Earlier, roughly 120 million unique TCR beta sequences were recovered from about 200 million T cells by an analysis. Findings and caveats of the study: Previous analysis showed most TCR beta V segments were productive about 90% or about 30% of the time.

Points on this clone: Its antigen remains unidentified.

With 2 bases removed from V and 2 bases from J, the gap between germline ends came to 10 bases. The V gene's germline CDR1 is SGHDT and CDR2 YYEEEE. The CDR3 consists of 14 residues. Both 60 Vbeta primers and 13 Jbeta primers went into the PCR. Only in-frame clones appear in the TCRdb table, and some are missing; sequencing was by immunoSEQ multiplex PCR. Here the sample table reports tens of thousands of clones. Donors sampled were nominally healthy, though unrecorded immune exposures were likely. Material for sequencing was PBMCs. The origin of this receptor is a female donor in good health and CMV-seropositive. The chain employs TRBV5-6 and TRBJ2-5, with D perhaps matching TRBD1 (6 bases). The CDR3 region is CASSFGQRQETQYF. CDR3 in DNA: TGTGCCAGCAGCTTTGGACAGCGGCAAGAGACCCAGTACTTC. Supplemented by reference TRBV5-6 and TRBJ2-5, the full variable domain reads DAGVTQSPTHLIKTRGQQVTLRCSPKSGHDTVSWYQQALGQGPQFIFQYYEEEERQRGNFPDRFSGHQFPNYSSELNVNALLLGDSALYLCASSFGQRQETQYFGPGTRLLVL.